Below, 17 T cell receptor beta chains from the same sample are listed, as sequenced in a study of CD8 T cells in Susac syndrome. An amount of RNA that ranged from 0.5 to 1 ug was reverse transcribed with random hexamers. One entry per CDR3 protein results from TCRdb running MiXCR on the immunoSEQ multiplex PCR reads. Of roughly 190,000 distinct CDR3 sequences in the sample, 95% were seen once. Sequences were obtained from CD8+ T cells from PBMCs. These receptors originate from a human donor with Susac syndrome.

In DNA form, the CDR3 reads TGTGCCACCGGGGCTCAGACCCAGTACTTC. Amino acids: CATGAQTQYF. The rearrangement links TRBV6-5 to TRBJ2-5, with D perhaps assigned TRBD1 or TRBD2 (5 bases each). V shed 10 bases and J shed 6 bases, with 9 bases lying between them. The CDR3 has 10 residues. The germline V gene encodes CDR1 MNHEY and CDR2 SVGAGI.

The chain employs TRBV21-1 and TRBJ2-3; no check of the table's D call, TRBD1, against the DNA was made. TRBV21-1 is designated a pseudogene. CDR3 length: 14 residues. The CDR3 coding sequence is TGTGCCCGGCGGAAACAGGGGATGGGAGATACGCAGTATTTT. Translating gives CARRKQGMGDTQYF.

This chain connects TRBV7-6 to TRBJ2-1; D is perhaps TRBD2 (5 bases). The V end lost 5 bases, the J end lost 3 bases, and 17 bases lay between the germline ends. The CDR3 contains 16 residues. Germline V gene data show CDR1 as SGHVS and CDR2 as FNYEAQ. The CDR3 DNA reads as TGTGCCAGCAGCCACCGGACTTTCGAAAACTACAATGAGCAGTTCTTC. This encodes CASSHRTFENYNEQFF.

The rearrangement links TRBV7-3 to TRBJ2-1; a weak D match, TRBD2 (6 bases). V was clipped by 6 bases and J by 3 bases, with 15 bases between them. This CDR3 region has 15 residues. The V gene's germline CDR1 is SGHTA and CDR2 FQGTGA. CDR3 in DNA: TGTGCCAGCAGGGCCGGGACTGGGAGCTACAATGAGCAGTTCTTC. Its protein is CASRAGTGSYNEQFF. Variable domain in full (rest from reference TRBV7-3 and TRBJ2-1): GAGVSQTPSNKVTEKGKYVELRCDPISGHTALYWYRQSLGQGPEFLIYFQGTGAADDSGLPNDRFFAVRPEGSVSTLKIQRTERGDSAVYLCASRAGTGSYNEQFFGPGTRLTVL.

The CDR3 DNA reads TGCAGTGACGGAGACCCGGGACACCGAAAGTTTAATGAAAAACTGTTTTTT. Translation gives CSDGDPGHRKFNEKLFF. The chain joins TRBV20-1 to TRBJ1-4; weak D call: TRBD1 (6 bases). Per the germline V gene, CDR1 is DFQATT and CDR2 is SNEGSKA (reference sequence). The CDR3 is made up of 17 amino acids. V was clipped by 7 bases and J by 4 bases, with 25 bases between them.

The chain is built from TRBV11-3 and TRBJ1-2; D perhaps matches TRBD1 (6 bases). Per the germline V gene, CDR1 is SGHNT and CDR2 is YENEEA. This CDR3 region has 12 residues. V was shortened by 4 bases and J by 6 bases, with 9 bases between the two germline ends. The CDR3: CASSYGGHGYTF. CDR3 in DNA: TGTGCCAGCAGCTACGGGGGGCATGGCTACACCTTC.

This clonotype was seen just once. The chain links TRBV7-2 to TRBJ2-7; 7 bases map to TRBD2. Trimming removed 2 bases from V and 3 bases from J; junction bases left unmatched: 7. CDR3 size: 15 residues. Germline V lookup: CDR1 SGHTA, CDR2 FQGNSA. The DNA of the CDR3 is TGTGCCAGCAGCTTATCGCCGTGGGAGGGCTACGAGCAGTACTTC. Translating gives CASSLSPWEGYEQYF. The full variable domain, rest sourced from reference TRBV7-2 and TRBJ2-7, is GAGVSQSPSNKVTEKGKDVELRCDPISGHTALYWYRQSLGQGLEFLIYFQGNSAPDKSGLPSDRFSAERTGGSVSTLTIQRTQQEDSAVYLCASSLSPWEGYEQYFGPGTRLTVT.

This sequence joins TRBV5-1 and TRBJ2-5; 10 bases map to TRBD1. From germline, CDR1 is SGHRS and CDR2 YFSETQ. Losses at the gene ends were 4 bases for V and 4 bases for J; bases not matched to a gene: 7. This CDR3 comprises 15 residues. CDR3 in DNA: TGCGCCAGCAGCGCCGGACAGGGGGAGGCAGAGACCCAGTACTTC. This sequence encodes CASSAGQGEAETQYF.

This clonotype was observed once. J is TRBJ2-1 and V is TRBV5-1; perhaps TRBD2 as D (7 bases). V was clipped by 0 bases and J by 6 bases, with 22 bases between them. The CDR3 length is 18 residues. Germline V lookup: CDR1 SGHRS, CDR2 YFSETQ. The CDR3 nucleotides are TGCGCCAGCAGCTTGGTCGGTCTGGAGCCGGGGGGCTTCAATGAGCAGTTCTTC. This sequence encodes CASSLVGLEPGGFNEQFF.

The chain combines TRBV4-1 with TRBJ1-2; possibly TRBD1 for D (6 bases). This CDR3 has 14 residues. V shed 4 bases and J shed 0 bases, with 9 bases lying between them. The germline gives CDR1 MGHRA, CDR2 YSYEKL. CDR3 DNA sequence: TGCGCCAGCAGCCCACAGGGCACTAACTATGGCTACACCTTC. Amino acids: CASSPQGTNYGYTF.

The DNA for the CDR3 is TGCAGTGCTAGAGGCCTGGGACAGGGGCTTGGCACTGAAGCTTTCTTT. It codes for CSARGLGQGLGTEAFF. This chain joins TRBV20-1 and TRBJ1-1; TRBD1 matches at 10 bases. The CDR3 has 16 amino acids. Germline lookup yields CDR1 DFQATT and CDR2 SNEGSKA (reference sequence). J lost 4 bases, V lost 1 base, and 9 bases had no gene match.

The chain uses TRBV6-5 and TRBJ2-7; D uncertain. The CDR3 has 14 residues. V lost 6 bases, J lost 0 bases, and 12 bases lay in between. Germline V gene lookup returns CDR1 MNHEY and CDR2 SVGAGI. The CDR3 is CASSPTWVSYEQYF. The DNA of the CDR3 is TGTGCCAGCAGCCCTACTTGGGTCTCCTACGAGCAGTACTTC.

This clonotype was counted once. This chain joins TRBV6-4 and TRBJ2-3; 10 bases map to TRBD2. CDR1 is MRHNA and CDR2 is SNTAGT in the germline V gene. V dropped 2 bases and J dropped 4; count of bases not matched to a gene: 6. The CDR3 sequence is 16 residues long. The DNA for the CDR3 is TGTGCCAGCAGTGACGACGTGAGCGGGGGGGCAGATACGCAGTATTTT. This codes for CASSDDVSGGADTQYF.

The chain joins TRBV7-8 to TRBJ2-3; D call uncertain. The CDR3 has 13 amino acids. V lost 0 bases, J lost 4 bases, and 5 bases lay in between. In germline, CDR1 is SGHVS, CDR2 FQNEAQ. The DNA for the CDR3 is TGTGCCAGCAGCTTAGCGCTGTCAGATACGCAGTATTTT. It translates to CASSLALSDTQYF.

The chain carries TRBV28 and TRBJ2-3; D call uncertain. The germline V gene has CDR1 MDHEN and CDR2 SYDVKM. V was cut by 3 bases and J by 8 bases, with 9 bases left in between. The CDR3 is 12 amino acids. CDR3 sequence reads: CASSFLRGTQYF. The CDR3 nucleotides read TGTGCCAGCAGTTTTCTTCGTGGTACGCAGTATTTT. Filled out from reference TRBV28 and TRBJ2-3, the complete variable domain reads DVKVTQSSRYLVKRTGEKVFLECVQDMDHENMFWYRQDPGLGLRLIYFSYDVKMKEKGDIPEGYSVSREKKERFSLILESASTNQTSMYLCASSFLRGTQYFGPGTRLTVL.

The gene calls are TRBV13 and TRBJ2-1; TRBD2 matches 9 bases. The germline gives CDR1 PRHDT, CDR2 FYEKMQ (reference sequence). This CDR3 is 15 amino acids long. Trimming at V came to 2 bases and at J to 2 bases, leaving 1 base not matched to a gene. CDR3 DNA sequence: TGTGCCAGCAGCTTACAGCGGGGGGCCTACAATGAGCAGTTCTTC. It encodes CASSLQRGAYNEQFF.

The chain uses TRBV6-1 and TRBJ1-6; D is perhaps TRBD1 (6 bases). This CDR3 has 17 residues. Germline values: CDR1 MNHNS, CDR2 SASEGT. V lost 0 bases and J lost 8, with 17 bases in between. CDR3 DNA sequence: TGTGCCAGCAGTGAAGCGCTATACAGGGAGAGGGATTCACCCCTCCACTTT. The encoded protein is CASSEALYRERDSPLHF.